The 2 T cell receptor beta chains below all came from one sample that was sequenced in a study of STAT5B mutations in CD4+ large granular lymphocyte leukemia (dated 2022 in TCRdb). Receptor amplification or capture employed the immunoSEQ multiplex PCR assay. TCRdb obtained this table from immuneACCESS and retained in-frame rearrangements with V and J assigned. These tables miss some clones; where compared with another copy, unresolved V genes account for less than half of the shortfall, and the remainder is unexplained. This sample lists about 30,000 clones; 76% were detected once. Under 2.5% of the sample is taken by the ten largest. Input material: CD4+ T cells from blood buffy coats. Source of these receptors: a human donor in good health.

The DNA for the CDR3 is TGTGCCAGCAGCTTAGCGCGCGGCTACGAGCAGTACTTC. Translation: CASSLARGYEQYF. This rearrangement joins TRBV7-8 to TRBJ2-7; D ambiguous. Germline assignment: CDR1 SGHVS and CDR2 FQNEAQ. This CDR3 is 13 amino acids long. V shed 0 bases and J shed 3 bases, with 6 bases lying between them.

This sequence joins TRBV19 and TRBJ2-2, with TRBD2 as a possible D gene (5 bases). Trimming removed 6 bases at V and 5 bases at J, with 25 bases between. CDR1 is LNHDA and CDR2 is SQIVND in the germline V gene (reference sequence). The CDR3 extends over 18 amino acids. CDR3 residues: CASSPQSGIKEGTGELFF. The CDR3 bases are TGTGCCAGTAGCCCCCAGAGCGGAATTAAGGAAGGAACCGGGGAGCTGTTTTTT.